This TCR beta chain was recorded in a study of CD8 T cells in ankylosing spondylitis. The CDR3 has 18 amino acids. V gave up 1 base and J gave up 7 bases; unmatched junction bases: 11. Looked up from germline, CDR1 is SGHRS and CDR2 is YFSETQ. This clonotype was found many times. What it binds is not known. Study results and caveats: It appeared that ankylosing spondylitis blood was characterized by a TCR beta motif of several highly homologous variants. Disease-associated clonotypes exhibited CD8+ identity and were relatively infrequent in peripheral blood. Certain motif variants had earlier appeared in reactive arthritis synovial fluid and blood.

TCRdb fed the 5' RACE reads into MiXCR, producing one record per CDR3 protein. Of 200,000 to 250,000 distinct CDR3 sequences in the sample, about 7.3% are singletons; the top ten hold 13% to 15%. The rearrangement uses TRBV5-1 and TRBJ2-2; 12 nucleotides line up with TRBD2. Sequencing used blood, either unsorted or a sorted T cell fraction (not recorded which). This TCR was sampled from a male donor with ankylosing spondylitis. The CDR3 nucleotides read TGCGCCAGCAGCTTGACTAGCGGGAGGCCATATGGAAACGGGGAGCTGTTTTTT. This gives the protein CASSLTSGRPYGNGELFF.